Below, one T cell receptor beta chain is given with its context. Its antigen is as yet unknown. The data derive from a study of blood T cells in healthy people across ages. Study observations and caveats: TCR beta diversity per million T cells fell roughly linearly with age.

Primers used in a second PCR of about 6 to 11 cycles were a sample-barcoded 5' primer and a J-beta primer mix. Individual samples furnished no less than 2.5 million CDR3-containing paired-end reads apiece. TCRdb used MiXCR to reprocess the 5' RACE reads, holding one entry per CDR3 protein. The table shows over a million distinct CDR3 sequences, with approximately 40% occurring only once. CDR3 size: 16 residues. Germline CDR1 and CDR2: MDHEN and SYDVKM. V lost 6 bases and J lost 1; bases outside the gene matches: 10. The sequenced material came from blood. The chain employs TRBV28 and TRBJ2-7, with 9 bases lining up with TRBD1. The sequence was collected from a woman in her late teens or twenties in good health. The CDR3 region is CASSPPKDRGSYEQYF. DNA of the CDR3: TGTGCCAGCAGCCCCCCCAAGGACAGGGGTTCCTACGAGCAGTACTTC.